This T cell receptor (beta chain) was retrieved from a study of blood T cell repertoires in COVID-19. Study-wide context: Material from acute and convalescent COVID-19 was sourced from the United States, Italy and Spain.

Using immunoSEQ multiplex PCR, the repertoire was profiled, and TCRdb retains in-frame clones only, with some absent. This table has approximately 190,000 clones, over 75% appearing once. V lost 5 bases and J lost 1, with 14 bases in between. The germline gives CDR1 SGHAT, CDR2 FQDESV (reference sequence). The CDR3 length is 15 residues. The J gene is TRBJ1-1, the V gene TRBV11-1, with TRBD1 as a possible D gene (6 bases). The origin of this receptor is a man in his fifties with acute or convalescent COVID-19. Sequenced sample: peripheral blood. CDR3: CASSPGAVSNTEAFF. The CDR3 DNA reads TGTGCCAGCAGCCCAGGGGCCGTGTCGAACACTGAAGCTTTCTTT. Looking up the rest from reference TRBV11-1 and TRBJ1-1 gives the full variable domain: EAEVAQSPRYKITEKSQAVAFWCDPISGHATLYWYRQILGQGPELLVQFQDESVVDDSQLPKDRFSAERLKGVDSTLKIQPAELGDSAMYLCASSPGAVSNTEAFFGQGTRLTVV.